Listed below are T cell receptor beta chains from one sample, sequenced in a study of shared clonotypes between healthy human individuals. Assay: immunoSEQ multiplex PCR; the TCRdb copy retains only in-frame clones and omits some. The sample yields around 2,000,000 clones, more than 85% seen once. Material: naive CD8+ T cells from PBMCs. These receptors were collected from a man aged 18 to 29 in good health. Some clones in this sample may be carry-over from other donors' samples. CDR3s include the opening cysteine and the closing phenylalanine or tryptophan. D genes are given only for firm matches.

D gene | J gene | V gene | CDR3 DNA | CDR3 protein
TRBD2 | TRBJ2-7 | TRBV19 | TGTGCCAGTAGTATGCTAGCGGGAGGGCCGGGCGAGCAGTACTTC | CASSMLAGGPGEQYF
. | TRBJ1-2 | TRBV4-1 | TGCGCCAGCAGCCAACCTGGGAGTTTTTATGGCTACACCTTC | CASSQPGSFYGYTF
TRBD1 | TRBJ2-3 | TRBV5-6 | TGTGCCAGCAGCCTAACGACAGGGTCAGATACGCAGTATTTT | CASSLTTGSDTQYF
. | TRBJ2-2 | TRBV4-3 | TGCGCCAGCAGCCAAGGGCTAGCGCCGAACACCGGGGAGCTGTTTTTT | CASSQGLAPNTGELFF
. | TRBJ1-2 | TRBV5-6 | TGTGCCAGCAGCCCGCTGACAGGTGGCTATGGCTACACCTTC | CASSPLTGGYGYTF
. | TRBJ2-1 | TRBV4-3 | TGCGCCAGCAGCCCAAGCGCGAGCTCCTACAATGAGCAGTTCTTC | CASSPSASSYNEQFF
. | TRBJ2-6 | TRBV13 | TGTGCCAGCAGCTTAGATCAGGGCTCTGGGGCCAACGTCCTGACTTTC | CASSLDQGSGANVLTF
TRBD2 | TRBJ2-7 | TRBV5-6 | TGTGCCAGCAGCTTCGGGGGGTCTCTCGGCGGGGAGCAGTACTTC | CASSFGGSLGGEQYF
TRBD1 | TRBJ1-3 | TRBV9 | TGTGCCAGCAGCCCTAATACAGGGGGTAGTGCTGGAAACACCATATATTTT | CASSPNTGGSAGNTIYF
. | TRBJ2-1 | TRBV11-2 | TGTGCCAGCAGCTATGGGTTCAATGAGCAGTTCTTC | CASSYGFNEQFF